The sequence of this T cell receptor beta chain was determined in a study of radiation and T cells in renal cell carcinoma. Time point indicated: blood 4 weeks post-SBRT, at nephrectomy. Indicated treatment: 15 Gy SBRT to primary tumor, nephrectomy 4 weeks later. The patient's renal cell carcinoma had clear cell pathology. Germline CDR1 reads LNHDA; CDR2 reads SQIVND (reference sequence). V was cut by 8 bases and J by 6 bases, with 21 bases left in between. The CDR3 runs to 15 residues. Measured with immunoSEQ multiplex PCR; TCRdb has only the in-frame clones, and not every one. The data show approximately 90,000 clones, with around 85% seen just once and more than 9% held by the top ten.

The rearrangement uses TRBV19 and TRBJ2-3; D is possibly TRBD1 or TRBD2 (5 bases each). This specimen consisted of blood, obtained from a patient whose treatment included radiotherapy and nephrectomy. The clonotype originates from a man aged 45-65 years with renal cell carcinoma. CDR3: CASGYYSTGTDTQYF. As DNA, the CDR3 is TGTGCCAGTGGTTATTACAGTACGGGGACCGATACGCAGTATTTT.